One and the same sample provided the 22 T cell receptor beta chains below, sequenced in a study of cytomegalovirus exposure and HLA in healthy donors. PCR used 60 Vbeta primers and 13 Jbeta primers. Clones were sequenced by immunoSEQ multiplex PCR, and TCRdb holds only the in-frame ones, with some missing. Of 150,000 to 200,000 clones in the sample, approximately 80% were seen once. Material for sequencing was PBMCs. Receptor source: a woman aged 18 to 35 in good health and CMV-seronegative.

The chain carries TRBV4-1 and TRBJ1-2, with TRBD1 matching 7 bases. Germline V gene sequence: CDR1 MGHRA, CDR2 YSYEKL. V dropped 0 bases and J dropped 0; count of bases not matched to a gene: 1. This CDR3 has 15 amino acids. The CDR3 nucleotides are TGCGCCAGCAGCCAAGACAGGGGGTCTAACTATGGCTACACCTTC. Translation: CASSQDRGSNYGYTF.

The chain joins TRBV11-3 to TRBJ2-2; 11 bases match TRBD1. The CDR3 has 16 amino acids. V trimming: 4 bases; J trimming: 6 bases; junction bases outside the gene matches: 7. Germline V gives CDR1 SGHNT, CDR2 YENEEA. CDR3 protein: CASSSAGTGGSGELFF. The CDR3 DNA sequence: TGTGCCAGCAGCTCAGCCGGGACAGGGGGATCCGGGGAGCTGTTTTTT.

This clone turned up a few times. The chain couples TRBV28 to TRBJ2-6; perhaps TRBD1 as D (5 bases). Trimming removed 5 bases at V and 4 bases at J, with 9 bases between. Germline-derived CDR1 and CDR2 are MDHEN and SYDVKM. This CDR3 spans 14 amino acids. The CDR3 DNA reads TGTGCCAGCAGTCAGGGATCCGGGGCCAACGTCCTGACTTTC. The encoded protein is CASSQGSGANVLTF.

The V and J genes are TRBV28 and TRBJ1-2, with D possibly TRBD1 on 6 matching bases. The CDR3 loop spans 13 amino acids. V was cut by 7 bases and J by 2 bases, with 11 bases left in between. Germline CDR1 is MDHEN and CDR2 is SYDVKM. The DNA of the CDR3 is TGTGCCAGCACCTGGACAGCCAACTATGGCTACACCTTC. This codes for CASTWTANYGYTF.

The chain carries TRBV7-2 and TRBJ2-7; D is perhaps TRBD1 (5 bases). The CDR3 loop spans 11 amino acids. CDR1 SGHTA and CDR2 FQGNSA come from the germline V gene. The CDR3 bases are TGTGCCAGCAGCCCAGGACATATTTGGTCCGTC. Amino acids: CASSPGHIWSV.

The chain couples TRBV18 to TRBJ2-5, with 8 bases identical to TRBD1. The length of the CDR3 is 15 residues. The germline CDR1 and CDR2 sequences are KGHSH and LQKENI. V was pared by 1 base and J by 1 base, with 2 bases of the junction left unmatched. In DNA form, the CDR3 reads TGTGCCAGCTCACCACAAGACAGGGGCCAAGAGACCCAGTACTTC. Translating gives CASSPQDRGQETQYF.

CDR3 DNA: TGTGCCAGCAGCTTATCCGGGACAGGGGGCTTCGGTGAAAAACTGTTTTTT. This encodes CASSLSGTGGFGEKLFF. The chain recombines TRBV5-5 with TRBJ1-4; 12 bases agree with TRBD1. This CDR3 region has 17 residues. Per the germline V gene, CDR1 is SGHKS and CDR2 is YYEKEE (reference sequence). The trim removed 2 bases at V and 7 bases at J, leaving 9 bases unmatched.

In this sample, this clone turned up a few times. The chain employs TRBV6-6 and TRBJ2-1, with TRBD2 matching 7 bases. The trim removed 2 bases at V and 10 bases at J, leaving 5 bases unmatched. In germline, CDR1 is MNHNY, CDR2 SVGAGI (reference sequence). The CDR3 loop spans 13 amino acids. The CDR3 region is CASSYAVGLEQFF. The CDR3 DNA follows: TGTGCCAGCAGTTACGCGGTGGGACTAGAGCAGTTCTTC.

The chain recombines TRBV6-4 with TRBJ2-2; the D is unclear. The germline V and J ends were trimmed by 6 bases and 7 bases, with 15 bases remaining between them. The germline V gene has CDR1 MRHNA and CDR2 SNTAGT. The CDR3 totals 14 residues. In DNA form, the CDR3 reads TGTGCCAGCAGAGCGACTCCCCAGAACGGGGAGCTGTTTTTT. This translates into CASRATPQNGELFF.

With respect to this clone: This specimen includes other DNA sequences encoding the same CDR3. The chain joins TRBV10-2 to TRBJ1-5; D uncertain. V lost 2 bases and J lost 0, with 5 bases in between. The CDR3 is made up of 14 amino acids. The germline CDR1 and CDR2 sequences are WSHSY and SAAADI. CDR3 amino acids: CASSETGSNQPQHF. CDR3 DNA: TGCGCCAGCAGTGAGACGGGTAGCAATCAGCCCCAGCATTTT.

The chain combines TRBV28 with TRBJ2-7, with 13 bases aligning to TRBD2. The germline V gene encodes CDR1 MDHEN and CDR2 SYDVKM. Trimming took 5 bases from V and 3 from J; bases not matched to a gene: 19. The CDR3 has 20 residues. CDR3 sequence (DNA): TGTGCCAGCAGTCACCCTGGCGGACTAGCGGGAGACACCATCGACTACGAGCAGTACTTC. Protein product: CASSHPGGLAGDTIDYEQYF.

As regards this clone: One junction end disagrees with the germline gene, perhaps due to a read error. V usage is TRBV9 and J usage is TRBJ2-3, with TRBD2 matching 11 bases. CDR1 and CDR2 (germline): SGDLS, YYNGEE. This CDR3 region has 15 residues. This CDR3 reads CASSVAGGGADTQYF. CDR3 DNA sequence: TGTGCCAGCAGTGTAGCGGGAGGGGGTGCAGATACGCAGTATTTT.

The chain recombines TRBV6-1 with TRBJ2-7; tentative D call: TRBD2 (7 bases). The V and J ends lost 4 bases and 6 bases respectively, with 22 bases between them. Germline lookup yields CDR1 MNHNS and CDR2 SASEGT. The length of the CDR3 is 16 residues. CDR3 amino acids: CASSVPSGTKGGEQYF. In DNA, the CDR3 is TGTGCCAGCAGTGTTCCTTCCGGGACTAAGGGGGGCGAGCAGTACTTC.

The chain links TRBV4-1 to TRBJ1-3, with unresolved D. This CDR3 has 15 amino acids. V was clipped by 0 bases and J by 0 bases, with 6 bases between them. Germline-derived CDR1 and CDR2 are MGHRA and YSYEKL. DNA of the CDR3: TGCGCCAGCAGCCAAGATCACAGCTCTGGAAACACCATATATTTT. Translated: CASSQDHSSGNTIYF.

This clone was seen a handful of times. The CDR3 nucleotides read TGTGCCAGCAGCTTGGGACAAGAGCAGTACTTC. Residues: CASSLGQEQYF. The V gene is TRBV6-5, the J gene TRBJ2-7, with D possibly TRBD1 on 6 matching bases. V lost 6 bases and J 7 bases, leaving 10 bases between the germline ends. CDR1 and CDR2 (germline): MNHEY, SVGAGI. The CDR3 covers 11 residues.

This chain connects TRBV18 to TRBJ1-1; D ambiguous. The CDR3 consists of 15 residues. The V end was cut by 6 bases, the J end by 0 bases, with 14 bases between. Germline CDR1 KGHSH, CDR2 LQKENI. CDR3 nucleotide sequence: TGTGCCAGCTCCCGTCGAACAGAGATGAACACTGAAGCTTTCTTT. Its translation is CASSRRTEMNTEAFF.

The chain recombines TRBV7-9 with TRBJ2-5; 12 bases line up with TRBD2. CDR1 is SEHNR and CDR2 is FQNEAQ in the germline V gene (reference sequence). The V segment lost 2 bases and the J segment 4 bases; nucleotides outside the gene matches: 5. The CDR3 length is 16 residues. CDR3 amino acids: CASSLWLAGGSETQYF. The CDR3 DNA is TGTGCCAGCAGCTTATGGCTAGCGGGAGGGTCAGAGACCCAGTACTTC. Full variable domain (rest looked up from reference TRBV7-9 and TRBJ2-5): DTGVSQNPRHKITKRGQNVTFRCDPISEHNRLYWYRQTLGQGPEFLTYFQNEAQLEKSRLLSDRFSAERPKGSFSTLEIQRTEQGDSAMYLCASSLWLAGGSETQYFGPGTRLLVL.

The rearrangement joins TRBV19 to TRBJ1-5; a weak D match, TRBD1 (6 bases). V was shortened by 1 base and J by 2 bases, with 9 bases between the two germline ends. There are 15 residues in the CDR3. Germline V gene data show CDR1 as LNHDA and CDR2 as SQIVND (reference sequence). The CDR3 DNA is TGTGCCAGTAGTATAGCGACAGGAGGCAATCAGCCCCAGCATTTT. Encoded protein: CASSIATGGNQPQHF.

The chain links TRBV6-5 to TRBJ2-3, with D unresolved. Between the trimmed V and J ends, which lost 4 bases and 5 bases, there was a span of 16 bases. The CDR3 runs to 15 residues. CDR1 is MNHEY and CDR2 is SVGAGI in the germline V gene. CDR3 sequence reads: CASSFSNPKLDTQYF. In DNA form, the CDR3 reads TGTGCCAGCAGTTTTTCAAACCCCAAACTAGATACGCAGTATTTT.

This rearrangement joins TRBV12-5 to TRBJ2-5, with 11 bases matching TRBD2. Trimming cost V 6 bases and J 2 bases; bases outside gene matches: 5. Looked up from germline, CDR1 is LGHNT and CDR2 is FRNRAP. The CDR3 runs 15 residues. The CDR3 loop reads CASGTGLADQETQYF. Written as DNA, the CDR3 is TGTGCTAGTGGGACGGGACTAGCGGATCAAGAGACCCAGTACTTC.

The chain carries TRBV5-4 and TRBJ2-7, with 9 bases that match TRBD2. Germline trimming cut 1 base from V and 2 bases from J; bases unmatched to any gene: 4. CDR1 is SGHNT and CDR2 is YYREEE in the germline V gene (reference sequence). The CDR3 is 15 amino acids. The CDR3 region has the DNA TGTGCCAGCAGCTTGAGTCTAGCGGGAACCTACGAGCAGTACTTC. Encoded protein: CASSLSLAGTYEQYF.

The V and J genes are TRBV28 and TRBJ2-7, with a tentative D call TRBD2 (5 bases). Trimming took off 2 bases at V and 1 base at J, with 12 bases between the two ends. The germline V gene encodes CDR1 MDHEN and CDR2 SYDVKM. The CDR3 totals 15 residues. This CDR3 reads CASSLNGRRSYEQYF. The CDR3 nucleotides read TGTGCCAGCAGTTTAAATGGCAGGAGGTCCTACGAGCAGTACTTC.